The entry below describes one T cell receptor (beta chain). What it binds is unknown. As for the donors, each was a healthy bone marrow donor. The PCR had 60 Vbeta and 13 Jbeta primers. Repertoires were generated with immunoSEQ multiplex PCR, while TCRdb's copy carries only in-frame clones and drops some. The sample totals roughly 190,000 clones. The data are from a study of cytomegalovirus exposure and HLA in healthy donors. The wider study: Previous work identified roughly 120 million unique TCR beta sequences from about 179 million T cells.

Study outcomes and limitations: Accurate HLA-A and HLA-B prediction from TCR beta sequences was reported for most subjects. Prior analysis indicated that the majority of TCR beta V segments exhibited productivity approximately 90% or approximately 30% of the time.

This CDR3 has 16 residues. Trimming cost V 6 bases and J 8 bases; bases outside gene matches: 14. Germline V gene lookup returns CDR1 MNHEY and CDR2 SMNVEV (reference sequence). V gene TRBV27 combines with J gene TRBJ1-4; 8 bases are a match to TRBD1. Sequenced input: PBMCs. This sequence was found in a man under 40 in good health and CMV-seronegative. CDR3 protein: CASSMVRDRWREKLFF. CDR3 nucleotides: TGTGCCAGCAGCATGGTCAGGGACAGGTGGAGAGAAAAACTGTTTTTT.